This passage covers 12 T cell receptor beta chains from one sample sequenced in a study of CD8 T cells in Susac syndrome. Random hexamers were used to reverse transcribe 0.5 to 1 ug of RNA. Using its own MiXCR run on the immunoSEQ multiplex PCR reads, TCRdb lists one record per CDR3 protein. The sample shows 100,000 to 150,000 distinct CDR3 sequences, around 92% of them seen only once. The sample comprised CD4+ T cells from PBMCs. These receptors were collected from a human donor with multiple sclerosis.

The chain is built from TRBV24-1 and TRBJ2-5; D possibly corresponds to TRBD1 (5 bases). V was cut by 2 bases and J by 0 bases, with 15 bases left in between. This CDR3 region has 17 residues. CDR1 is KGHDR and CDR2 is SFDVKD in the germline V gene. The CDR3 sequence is CATSDSNGAAYQETQYF. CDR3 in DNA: TGTGCCACCAGTGATTCTAATGGGGCTGCTTACCAAGAGACCCAGTACTTC.

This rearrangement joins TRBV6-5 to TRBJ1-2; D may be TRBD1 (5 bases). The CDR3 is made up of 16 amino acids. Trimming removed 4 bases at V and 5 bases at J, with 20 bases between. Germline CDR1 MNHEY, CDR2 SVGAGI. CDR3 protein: CASSSGTKRSPYGYTF. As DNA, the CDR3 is TGTGCCAGCAGTTCCGGGACCAAAAGGTCTCCTTATGGCTACACCTTC.

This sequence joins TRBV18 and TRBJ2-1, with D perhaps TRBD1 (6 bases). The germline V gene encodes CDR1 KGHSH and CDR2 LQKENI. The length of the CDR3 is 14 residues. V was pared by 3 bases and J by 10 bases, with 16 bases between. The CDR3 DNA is TGTGCCAGCTCACCCGGGGCAGGGGTTACCGAGCAGTTCTTC. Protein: CASSPGAGVTEQFF.

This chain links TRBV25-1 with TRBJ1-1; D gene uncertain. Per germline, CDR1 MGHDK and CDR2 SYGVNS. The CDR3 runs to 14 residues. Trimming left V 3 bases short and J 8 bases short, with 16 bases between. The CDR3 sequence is CASSDDPLRAEAFF. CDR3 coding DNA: TGTGCCAGCAGTGACGACCCCCTGAGAGCCGAAGCTTTCTTT.

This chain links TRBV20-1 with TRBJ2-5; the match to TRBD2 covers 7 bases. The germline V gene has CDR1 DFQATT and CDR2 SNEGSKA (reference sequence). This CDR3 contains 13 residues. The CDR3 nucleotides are TGCGGAGGAGTGGGGGGGATACAAGAGACCCAGTACTTC. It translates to CGGVGGIQETQYF.

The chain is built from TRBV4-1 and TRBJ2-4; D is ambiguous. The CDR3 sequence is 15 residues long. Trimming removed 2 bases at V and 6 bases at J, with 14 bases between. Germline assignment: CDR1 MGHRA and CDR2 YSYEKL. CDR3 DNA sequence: TGCGCCAGCAGCCAACCCATTGGATCTGGAAACATTCAGTACTTC. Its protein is CASSQPIGSGNIQYF.

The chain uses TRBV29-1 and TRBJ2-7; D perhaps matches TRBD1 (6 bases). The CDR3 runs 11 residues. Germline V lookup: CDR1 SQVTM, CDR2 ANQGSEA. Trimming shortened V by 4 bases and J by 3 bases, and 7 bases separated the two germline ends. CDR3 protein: CSVADSYEQYF. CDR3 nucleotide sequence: TGCAGCGTTGCGGACAGCTACGAGCAGTACTTC.

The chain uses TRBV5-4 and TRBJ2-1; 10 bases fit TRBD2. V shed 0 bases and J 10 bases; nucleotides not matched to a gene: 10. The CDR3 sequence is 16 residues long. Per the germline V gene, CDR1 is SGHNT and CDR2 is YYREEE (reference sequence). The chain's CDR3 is CASSLAAGGLAVEQFF. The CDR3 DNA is TGTGCCAGCAGCTTGGCCGCCGGTGGACTAGCGGTGGAGCAGTTCTTC. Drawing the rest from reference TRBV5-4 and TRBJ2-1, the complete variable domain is ETGVTQSPTHLIKTRGQQVTLRCSSQSGHNTVSWYQQALGQGPQFIFQYYREEENGRGNFPPRFSGLQFPNYSSELNVNALELDDSALYLCASSLAAGGLAVEQFFGPGTRLTVL.

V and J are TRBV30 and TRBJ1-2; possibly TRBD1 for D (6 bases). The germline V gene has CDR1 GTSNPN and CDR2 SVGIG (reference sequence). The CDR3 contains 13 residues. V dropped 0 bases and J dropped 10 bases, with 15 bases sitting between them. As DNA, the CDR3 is TGTGCCTGGAGTGTATTTTCAGGGGAGGTCTACACCTTC. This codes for CAWSVFSGEVYTF.

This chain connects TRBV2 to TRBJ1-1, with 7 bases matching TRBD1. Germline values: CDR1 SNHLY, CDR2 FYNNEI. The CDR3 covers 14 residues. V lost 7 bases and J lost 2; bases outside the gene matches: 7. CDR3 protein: CASTSTGANTEAFF. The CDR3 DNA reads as TGTGCCAGCACATCAACAGGGGCAAACACTGAAGCTTTCTTT.

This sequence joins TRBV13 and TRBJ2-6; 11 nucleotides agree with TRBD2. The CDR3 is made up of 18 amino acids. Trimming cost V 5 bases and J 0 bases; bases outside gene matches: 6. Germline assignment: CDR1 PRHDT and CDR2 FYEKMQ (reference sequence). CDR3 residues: CASSGWGLAVSGANVLTF. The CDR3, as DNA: TGTGCCAGCAGCGGATGGGGACTAGCGGTCTCTGGGGCCAACGTCCTGACTTTC.

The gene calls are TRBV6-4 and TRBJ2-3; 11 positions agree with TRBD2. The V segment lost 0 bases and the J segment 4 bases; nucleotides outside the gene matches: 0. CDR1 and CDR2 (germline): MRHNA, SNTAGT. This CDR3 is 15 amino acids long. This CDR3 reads CASSDSSGGADTQYF. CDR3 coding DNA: TGTGCCAGCAGTGACTCTAGCGGGGGGGCAGATACGCAGTATTTT.